Below, 26 T cell receptor beta chains from the same sample are listed, as sequenced in a study of cytomegalovirus exposure and HLA in healthy donors. It was with 60 Vbeta and 13 Jbeta primers that the PCR ran. TCRdb keeps only in-frame clones here, not all; method: immunoSEQ multiplex PCR. This table holds about 100,000 clones, 65% to 80% found once. Sequences were obtained from PBMCs. These receptor sequences come from a woman younger than 30 in good health and CMV-seropositive.

The V call is TRBV7-2, the J call TRBJ1-3; D is unresolved. The CDR3 has 16 amino acids. Germline V gene sequence: CDR1 SGHTA, CDR2 FQGNSA. Between the trimmed V and J ends, which lost 4 bases and 2 bases, there was a span of 15 bases. The CDR3 region has the DNA TGTGCCAGCAGCTCACGTCCGGTAAAAGCTGGAAACACCATATATTTT. Its protein product is CASSSRPVKAGNTIYF.

The V gene is TRBV7-9, the J gene TRBJ2-5; TRBD2 matches at 7 bases. With the DNA end fitting TRBJ2-7 better, the J assignment may be wrong. Germline V lookup: CDR1 SEHNR, CDR2 FQNEAQ (reference sequence). The CDR3 covers 13 residues. CDR3 DNA: TGTGCCAGCAGCTTTACTAGCGCCTACGAGCAGTACTTC. The encoded protein is CASSFTSAYEQYF.

The chain is built from TRBV9 and TRBJ2-2; a weak D match, TRBD2 (6 bases). The germline V gene has CDR1 SGDLS and CDR2 YYNGEE. The CDR3 is 15 residues long. With 7 bases removed from V and 6 bases from J, the gap between germline ends came to 19 bases. CDR3 in amino acids: CASGRGTAGAGELFF. DNA of the CDR3: TGTGCCAGCGGCAGAGGGACTGCGGGCGCCGGGGAGCTGTTTTTT.

Note on this clone: The same CDR3 also results from other DNA sequences found in this sample. The V and J genes are TRBV9 and TRBJ1-1; D might be TRBD1 (6 bases). V lost 0 bases and J lost 8, with 11 bases in between. CDR3 length equals 13 residues. From germline, CDR1 is SGDLS and CDR2 YYNGEE. In DNA, the CDR3 is TGTGCCAGCAGCGTAGCAACAGGGACAGAAGCTTTCTTT. This encodes CASSVATGTEAFF.

The rearrangement joins TRBV28 to TRBJ2-5; TRBD2 matches at 11 bases. Germline values: CDR1 MDHEN, CDR2 SYDVKM. V was clipped by 8 bases and J by 2 bases; unmatched bases: 1. The CDR3 has 13 amino acids. The CDR3 DNA follows: TGTGCCAGCTGGACTAGCGGGCAAGAGACCCAGTACTTC. Its translation is CASWTSGQETQYF.

The chain has TRBV19 and TRBJ1-1; D is perhaps TRBD1 (6 bases). Trimming took off 5 bases at V and 0 bases at J, with 19 bases between the two ends. Germline V gene data show CDR1 as LNHDA and CDR2 as SQIVND (reference sequence). There are 17 residues in the CDR3. CDR3 residues: CASSPRARDTLNTEAFF. The DNA of the CDR3 is TGTGCCAGTAGTCCTAGGGCCCGGGACACCTTGAACACTGAAGCTTTCTTT. Based on the CDR3 plus reference TRBV19 and TRBJ1-1, the full variable domain is DGGITQSPKYLFRKEGQNVTLSCEQNLNHDAMYWYRQDPGQGLRLIYYSQIVNDFQKGDIAEGYSVSREKKESFPLTVTSAQKNPTAFYLCASSPRARDTLNTEAFFGQGTRLTVV.

The V and J genes are TRBV13 and TRBJ2-3, with TRBD2 matching over 11 bases. This CDR3 spans 14 amino acids. Germline CDR1 and CDR2: PRHDT and FYEKMQ (reference sequence). Trimming cost V 11 bases and J 2 bases; bases outside gene matches: 6. CDR3 protein: CASRLAGNTDTQYF. The CDR3 DNA reads TGTGCCTCCAGACTAGCGGGGAACACAGATACGCAGTATTTT.

The chain has TRBV11-2 and TRBJ2-3; 10 bases fit TRBD2. The CDR3 spans 16 residues. Germline V gene sequence: CDR1 SGHAT, CDR2 FQNNGV. V lost 4 bases, J lost 0 bases, and 4 bases stayed unmatched. Here the CDR3 reads CASSSTTSGSTDTQYF. The CDR3, as DNA: TGTGCCAGCAGCTCGACGACTAGCGGGAGCACAGATACGCAGTATTTT.

The J gene is TRBJ1-2, the V gene TRBV10-3, with TRBD1 as a possible D gene (5 bases). The CDR3 contains 15 residues. V dropped 5 bases and J dropped 3 bases, with 16 bases sitting between them. Germline CDR1 reads ENHRY; CDR2 reads SYGVKD. The DNA for the CDR3 is TGTGCCATCAGTACACCCACGGGGGGGGACTATGGCTACACCTTC. This translates into CAISTPTGGDYGYTF.

The chain combines TRBV4-3 with TRBJ2-5; D gene unclear. The CDR3 totals 16 residues. V was clipped by 0 bases and J by 0 bases, with 11 bases between them. The germline V gene has CDR1 LGHNA and CDR2 YSLEER. The CDR3 DNA reads TGCGCCAGCAGCCAAGACCCCCCGGGTAACCAAGAGACCCAGTACTTC. Protein sequence: CASSQDPPGNQETQYF.

The V call is TRBV6-6, the J call TRBJ1-2, with D possibly being TRBD1 (6 bases). The CDR3 is 13 amino acids. CDR1 is MNHNY, CDR2 SVGAGI, per germline (reference sequence). The V end lost 7 bases, the J end lost 4 bases, and 13 bases lay between the germline ends. CDR3 region: CASTGDRSYGYTF. CDR3 DNA: TGTGCCAGCACGGGCGACAGGAGCTATGGCTACACCTTC.

The chain links TRBV27 to TRBJ1-1; TRBD1 agrees at 7 bases. The junction had 16 bases not matched to a gene; V was cut back by 5 bases and J by 1 base. The CDR3 is made up of 18 amino acids. The germline CDR1 and CDR2 sequences are MNHEY and SMNVEV (reference sequence). The CDR3 region is CASSPRGFDRVQNTEAFF. The CDR3 region has the DNA TGTGCCAGCAGTCCGCGTGGATTCGACAGGGTCCAGAACACTGAAGCTTTCTTT.

The genes are TRBV19 and TRBJ1-2; D possibly corresponds to TRBD1 (5 bases). This CDR3 is built from 13 residues. V shed 4 bases and J shed 4 bases, with 10 bases lying between them. The V gene's germline CDR1 is LNHDA and CDR2 SQIVND (reference sequence). The CDR3 DNA reads as TGTGCCAGTAGTAGAACAGGTCCCTATGGCTACACCTTC. Translating it yields CASSRTGPYGYTF.

CDR3 loop: CASSPSPSRETQYF. CDR3 DNA: TGTGCCAGCAGCCCGAGTCCCTCGCGGGAGACCCAGTACTTC. The gene calls are TRBV11-1 and TRBJ2-5, with no clear D. Deletions cut 5 bases from V and 5 bases from J, with 15 bases between. The CDR3 covers 14 residues. CDR1 is SGHAT, CDR2 FQDESV, per germline (reference sequence).

This clone was seen once. The chain uses TRBV5-1 and TRBJ2-1, with 10 bases fitting TRBD2. CDR3 size: 23 residues. Germline assignment: CDR1 SGHRS and CDR2 YFSETQ. Trimming took 3 bases from V and 9 from J; bases not matched to a gene: 33. This CDR3 reads CASSSSTGRAPWTSGSRGGEQFF. The DNA for the CDR3 is TGCGCCAGCAGCTCCTCCACGGGTAGGGCACCATGGACTAGCGGCTCCCGAGGCGGTGAGCAGTTCTTC.

V usage is TRBV12-2 and J usage is TRBJ2-7; the D segment call TRBD1 is taken from the table without a DNA check. TRBV12-2 is classified as a pseudogene. This CDR3 spans 15 amino acids. The chain's CDR3 is CASRGGQVSSYEQYF. CDR3 nucleotides: TGTGCAAGTCGAGGAGGACAGGTGAGCTCCTACGAGCAGTACTTC.

The J gene is TRBJ2-2, the V gene TRBV15; 7 bases align to TRBD2. V shed 1 base and J 1 base; nucleotides not matched to a gene: 6. This CDR3 is built from 17 residues. Germline CDR1 and CDR2: LNHNV and YYDKDF (reference sequence). The CDR3 is CATSRGQASGNTGELFF. CDR3 sequence (DNA): TGTGCCACCAGCAGAGGGCAAGCTAGCGGGAACACCGGGGAGCTGTTTTTT.

This clone was counted a single time. This chain joins TRBV19 and TRBJ1-2; D gene ambiguous. This CDR3 contains 12 residues. The V gene lost 3 bases and the J gene lost 5 bases, with 7 bases spanning the gap. Germline V gene sequence: CDR1 LNHDA, CDR2 SQIVND (reference sequence). The CDR3 spells CASSMRSYGYTF. The CDR3 region has the DNA TGTGCCAGTAGTATGAGGAGTTATGGCTACACCTTC.

This chain joins TRBV29-1 and TRBJ2-3; TRBD2 aligns across 15 bases. The CDR3 runs 14 residues. V was pared by 7 bases and J by 11 bases, with 10 bases of the junction left unmatched. Germline CDR1 reads SQVTM; CDR2 reads ANQGSEA. DNA for the CDR3: TGCAGCGCTGGACTAGCGGGGGGGTCCGAAGGGCAGTATTTT. Its protein is CSAGLAGGSEGQYF.

This chain links TRBV7-2 with TRBJ2-7; 10 nucleotides agree with TRBD2. The junction had 14 bases not matched to a gene; V was cut back by 3 bases and J by 3 bases. The length of the CDR3 is 18 residues. The germline gives CDR1 SGHTA, CDR2 FQGNSA. The chain's CDR3 is CASSFFSAIAGGFYEQYF. As DNA, the CDR3 is TGTGCCAGCAGCTTCTTTTCAGCGATAGCGGGAGGTTTCTACGAGCAGTACTTC. Variable domain in full (rest from reference TRBV7-2 and TRBJ2-7): GAGVSQSPSNKVTEKGKDVELRCDPISGHTALYWYRQSLGQGLEFLIYFQGNSAPDKSGLPSDRFSAERTGGSVSTLTIQRTQQEDSAVYLCASSFFSAIAGGFYEQYFGPGTRLTVT.

The chain carries TRBV19 and TRBJ2-7; 9 bases fit TRBD1. Germline CDR1 is LNHDA and CDR2 is SQIVND (reference sequence). Trimming removed 5 bases from V and 6 bases from J; junction bases left unmatched: 5. CDR3 length: 13 amino acids. CDR3 coding DNA: TGTGCCAGTAGTTCGGGACAGGGACGCGAGCAGTACTTC. Translated, it gives CASSSGQGREQYF. Together with reference TRBV19 and TRBJ2-7, the CDR3 gives the full variable domain: DGGITQSPKYLFRKEGQNVTLSCEQNLNHDAMYWYRQDPGQGLRLIYYSQIVNDFQKGDIAEGYSVSREKKESFPLTVTSAQKNPTAFYLCASSSGQGREQYFGPGTRLTVT.

This clone was counted between two and nine times. The chain carries TRBV4-3 and TRBJ1-6; 9 nucleotides line up with TRBD1. The V gene end was trimmed by 0 bases and the J gene end by 6 bases; junction bases not matched to a gene: 18. Germline-derived CDR1 and CDR2 are LGHNA and YSLEER. CDR3 size: 21 residues. The CDR3 DNA reads as TGCGCCAGCAGCCAAGATCGTCCGGACAGGGGCCTATTCGCGGGTAATTCACCCCTCCACTTT. This codes for CASSQDRPDRGLFAGNSPLHF.

The chain has TRBV30 and TRBJ1-1; a weak D match, TRBD1 (5 bases). There are 13 residues in the CDR3. Germline CDR1 reads GTSNPN; CDR2 reads SVGIG (reference sequence). V was shortened by 8 bases and J by 0 bases, with 13 bases between the two germline ends. CDR3 loop: CAGEAGMNTEAFF. The CDR3 DNA reads as TGTGCCGGTGAGGCAGGGATGAACACTGAAGCTTTCTTT. Supplemented by reference TRBV30 and TRBJ1-1, the full variable domain reads SQTIHQWPATLVQPVGSPLSLECTVEGTSNPNLYWYRQAAGRGLQLLFYSVGIGQISSEVPQNLSASRPQDRQFILSSKKLLLSDSGFYLCAGEAGMNTEAFFGQGTRLTVV.

The rearrangement links TRBV11-2 to TRBJ2-1; 8 bases agree with TRBD2. V shed 5 bases and J 5 bases; nucleotides not matched to a gene: 2. This CDR3 region has 13 residues. Germline-derived CDR1 and CDR2 are SGHAT and FQNNGV. CDR3: CASSVSGDNEQFF. CDR3 DNA sequence: TGTGCCAGCAGCGTTAGCGGGGACAATGAGCAGTTCTTC.

Of note for this clone: Germline is not matched at one junction end, which may reflect a read error. The chain links TRBV2 to TRBJ1-2; unclear D gene. The CDR3 is made up of 16 amino acids. CDR1 is SNHLY, CDR2 FYNNEI, per germline. Here the CDR3 DNA reads TGTGCCAGCAGTGAAGCGAGCGGCAGACTAAACTATGACTACACCTTC. It translates to CASSEASGRLNYDYTF.

The chain recombines TRBV7-9 with TRBJ2-7, with D perhaps matching TRBD1 (5 bases). The V and J ends lost 2 bases and 6 bases respectively, with 11 bases between them. The V gene's germline CDR1 is SEHNR and CDR2 FQNEAQ (reference sequence). The CDR3 runs to 13 residues. CDR3: CASSLPDRSEQYF. The CDR3 region has the DNA TGTGCCAGCAGCTTACCCGACAGATCCGAGCAGTACTTC.